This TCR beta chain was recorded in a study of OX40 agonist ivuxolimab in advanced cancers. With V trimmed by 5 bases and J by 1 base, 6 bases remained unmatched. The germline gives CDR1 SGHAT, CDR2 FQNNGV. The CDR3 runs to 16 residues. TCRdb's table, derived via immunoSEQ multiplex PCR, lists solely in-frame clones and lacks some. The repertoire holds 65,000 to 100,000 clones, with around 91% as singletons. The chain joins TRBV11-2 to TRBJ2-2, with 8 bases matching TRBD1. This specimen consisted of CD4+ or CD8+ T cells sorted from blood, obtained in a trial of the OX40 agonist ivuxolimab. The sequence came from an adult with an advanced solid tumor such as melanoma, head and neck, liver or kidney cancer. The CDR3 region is CASSIMTGVNTGELFF. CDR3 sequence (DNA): TGTGCCAGCAGCATTATGACAGGGGTGAACACCGGGGAGCTGTTTTTT.